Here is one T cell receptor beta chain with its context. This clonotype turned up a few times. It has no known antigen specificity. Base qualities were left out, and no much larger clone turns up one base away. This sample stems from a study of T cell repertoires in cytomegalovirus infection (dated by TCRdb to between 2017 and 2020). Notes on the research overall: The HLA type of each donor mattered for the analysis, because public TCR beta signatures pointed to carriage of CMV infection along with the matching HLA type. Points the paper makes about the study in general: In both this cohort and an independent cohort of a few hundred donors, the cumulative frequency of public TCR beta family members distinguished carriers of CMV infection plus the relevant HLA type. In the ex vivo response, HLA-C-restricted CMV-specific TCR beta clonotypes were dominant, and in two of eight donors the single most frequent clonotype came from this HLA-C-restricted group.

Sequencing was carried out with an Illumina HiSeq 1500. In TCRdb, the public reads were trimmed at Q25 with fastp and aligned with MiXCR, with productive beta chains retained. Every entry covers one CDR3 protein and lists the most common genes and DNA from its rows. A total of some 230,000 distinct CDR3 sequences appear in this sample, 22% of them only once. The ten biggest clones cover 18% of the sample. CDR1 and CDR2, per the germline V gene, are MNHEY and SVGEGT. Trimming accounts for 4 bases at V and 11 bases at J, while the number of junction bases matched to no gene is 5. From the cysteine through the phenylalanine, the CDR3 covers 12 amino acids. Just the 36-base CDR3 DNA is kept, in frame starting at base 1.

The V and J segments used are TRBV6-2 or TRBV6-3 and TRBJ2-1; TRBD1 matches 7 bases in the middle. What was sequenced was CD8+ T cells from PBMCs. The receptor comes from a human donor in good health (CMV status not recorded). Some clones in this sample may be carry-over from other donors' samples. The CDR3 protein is CASSLTGSKQFF. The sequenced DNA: TGTGCCAGCAGTTTGACAGGGAGTAAGCAGTTCTTC.